This passage covers 14 T cell receptor beta chains from one sample sequenced in a study of circulating CD8 cells and anti-PD-1 response in melanoma. The QIAseq Immune Repertoire TCR panel built the libraries from approximately 15 ng of total RNA. TCRdb independently ran MiXCR on the reads; one entry per CDR3 protein. The sample lists about 500 distinct CDR3 sequences; 4.5% to 6% were seen once. Live CD3+CD8+TCRalphabeta+ cells were sorted into four subsets by PD-1 and/or TIGIT. The sequences come from CD8+ T cells from PBMCs, collected at baseline or after one month of anti-PD-1 therapy (not recorded which). These receptors were collected from a human donor with melanoma.

Within the sample, this clonotype is large. V is TRBV20-1 and J is TRBJ2-1; possible D gene TRBD2, 5 bases. Between the trimmed V and J ends, which lost 1 base and 16 bases, there was a span of 14 bases. CDR1 and CDR2 (germline): DFQATT, SNEGSKA (reference sequence). The CDR3 length is 11 residues. This chain's CDR3 is CSARVSGSCFF. The CDR3 coding sequence is TGCAGTGCTAGAGTATCGGGATCTTGTTTCTTC.

This clonotype is medium-sized in the sample. The rearrangement links TRBV29-1 to TRBJ2-2; TRBD2 aligns across 13 bases. J lost 4 bases, V lost 6 bases, and 2 bases had no gene match. CDR1 and CDR2 from the germline V gene are SQVTM and ANQGSEA. The CDR3 consists of 14 residues. For the CDR3, the DNA is TGCAGCGTCACTAGCGGGAGGGGCACCGGGGAGCTGTTTTTT. Protein sequence: CSVTSGRGTGELFF.

By frequency in the sample, this clonotype is large. The rearrangement links TRBV29-1 to TRBJ2-3; the D gene is possibly TRBD1 (5 bases). Trimming removed 0 bases from V and 11 bases from J, with 15 bases in between. From germline, CDR1 is SQVTM and CDR2 ANQGSEA. The CDR3 is 13 residues long. The CDR3: CSVEDSAPQGQYF. The CDR3 DNA is TGCAGCGTTGAAGACTCAGCGCCGCAGGGGCAGTATTTT.

By share, this clonotype counts as large. The CDR3 region is CASSQVADSSYEQYF. DNA for the CDR3: TGTGCCAGCAGCCAGGTAGCGGATTCCTCCTACGAGCAGTACTTC. V and J are TRBV28 and TRBJ2-7; possible D gene TRBD2, 6 bases. This CDR3 region has 15 residues. CDR1 MDHEN and CDR2 SYDVKM come from the germline V gene. V shed 6 bases and J shed 0 bases, with 15 bases lying between them.

In its sample, this clonotype is medium-sized (0.01 to 0.1%). The chain links TRBV19 to TRBJ1-1, with D unresolved. Germline V gives CDR1 LNHDA, CDR2 SQIVND (reference sequence). This CDR3 is 13 amino acids long. V lost 1 base and J 2 bases, leaving 5 bases between the germline ends. CDR3 amino acids: CASSIVSNTEAFF. The CDR3 DNA is TGTGCCAGTAGTATAGTCAGTAACACTGAAGCTTTCTTT.

In this sample, this clonotype is large. The J gene is TRBJ1-1, the V gene TRBV25-1; perhaps TRBD1 as D (5 bases). There are 12 residues in the CDR3. V gave up 1 base and J gave up 10 bases, with 10 bases separating them. Germline V gives CDR1 MGHDK, CDR2 SYGVNS. This CDR3 is CASSESPRGAFF. CDR3 in DNA: TGTGCCAGCAGTGAATCCCCGAGGGGAGCTTTCTTT.

This clonotype is labeled as large (0.1 to 1%). The chain joins TRBV6-2 or TRBV6-3 to TRBJ2-1; D unresolved. Per germline, CDR1 MNHEY and CDR2 SVGEGT. The V end lost 2 bases, the J end lost 6 bases, and 5 bases lay between the germline ends. The CDR3 spans 12 residues. DNA of the CDR3: TGTGCCAGCAGTTACCGCGCCAATGAGCAGTTCTTC. Translating it yields CASSYRANEQFF.

This clonotype qualifies as medium-sized. V and J are TRBV24-1 and TRBJ1-1, with D possibly being TRBD1 (5 bases). The germline V gene encodes CDR1 KGHDR and CDR2 SFDVKD. This CDR3 spans 12 amino acids. Trimming took off 6 bases at V and 7 bases at J, with 11 bases between the two ends. CDR3 amino acids: CATSQGGDEAFF. The CDR3 bases are TGTGCCACCAGTCAGGGAGGCGATGAAGCTTTCTTT.

Relative to its sample, this clonotype is medium-sized. The V gene is TRBV14, the J gene TRBJ2-1; no clear D gene. V was clipped by 1 base and J by 3 bases, with 4 bases between them. This CDR3 has 13 residues. Germline-derived CDR1 and CDR2 are SGHDN and FVKESK. The DNA of the CDR3 is TGTGCCAGCAGCCAAGCCTTCTACAATGAGCAGTTCTTC. Protein product: CASSQAFYNEQFF.

By share of the sample, this clonotype is large (0.1 to 1%). J is TRBJ2-2 and V is TRBV27; TRBD2 matches at 8 bases. CDR1 is MNHEY, CDR2 SMNVEV, per germline (reference sequence). V lost 6 bases, J lost 1 base, and 10 bases stayed unmatched. This CDR3 contains 17 residues. Here the CDR3 reads CASSSPVTSGNTGELFF. The DNA for the CDR3 is TGTGCCAGCAGCTCACCCGTAACTAGCGGGAACACCGGGGAGCTGTTTTTT.

This clonotype is labeled as large. The chain carries TRBV19 and TRBJ2-7; possibly TRBD2 for D (6 bases). The CDR3 has 13 residues. Germline CDR1 and CDR2: LNHDA and SQIVND (reference sequence). V shed 3 bases and J shed 4 bases, with 10 bases lying between them. The CDR3 is CASSMGLFYEQYF. The CDR3, as DNA: TGTGCCAGTAGTATGGGACTTTTTTACGAGCAGTACTTC. The full variable domain, completed using reference TRBV19 and TRBJ2-7, is DGGITQSPKYLFRKEGQNVTLSCEQNLNHDAMYWYRQDPGQGLRLIYYSQIVNDFQKGDIAEGYSVSREKKESFPLTVTSAQKNPTAFYLCASSMGLFYEQYFGPGTRLTVT.

In its sample, this clonotype ranks as large (0.1 to 1%). V is TRBV25-1 and J is TRBJ1-1; a possible D gene is TRBD1 (5 bases). Germline V gene lookup returns CDR1 MGHDK and CDR2 SYGVNS. With 5 bases removed from V and 4 bases from J, the gap between germline ends came to 14 bases. The CDR3 extends over 14 amino acids. The CDR3 loop is CASSPKTGGTEAFF. CDR3 bases: TGTGCCAGCAGTCCAAAAACTGGGGGCACTGAAGCTTTCTTT.

Judged by abundance, this clonotype is large. The V gene is TRBV15, the J gene TRBJ2-3, with D perhaps matching TRBD1 or TRBD2 (5 bases each). Germline loops: CDR1 LNHNV, CDR2 YYDKDF (reference sequence). The ends were cut back, 3 bases at V and 2 bases at J, with 12 bases in the middle. The CDR3 contains 15 residues. The CDR3 loop reads CATSSQGPLTDTQYF. DNA for the CDR3: TGTGCCACCAGCAGTCAGGGACCTCTCACAGATACGCAGTATTTT.

This clonotype is judged medium-sized. This rearrangement joins TRBV14 to TRBJ2-1; D remains unclear. The CDR3 consists of 13 residues. V shed 3 bases and J shed 3 bases, with 6 bases lying between them. The germline V gene has CDR1 SGHDN and CDR2 FVKESK. CDR3 residues: CASSQQVYNEQFF. Written as DNA, the CDR3 is TGTGCCAGCAGCCAGCAGGTCTACAATGAGCAGTTCTTC.